This T cell receptor (beta chain) was obtained from a study of OX40 agonist ivuxolimab in advanced cancers. Study-level background: Patient treatment consisted of intravenous ivuxolimab administration every 2 weeks at 0.01 to 10 mg/kg. Dose-escalation subjects each had hepatocellular carcinoma, melanoma, renal cell or head and neck cancer.

This clone was detected once. Blood was sampled at baseline, cycle 4 day 1, and cycle 7 day 1. The method was immunoSEQ multiplex PCR; TCRdb's version includes in-frame clones alone and lacks a portion of them. The profile shows approximately 100,000 clones, roughly nine tenths of them singletons. In germline, CDR1 is MNHEY, CDR2 SVGAGI. The CDR3 runs to 14 residues. Trimming removed 6 bases from V and 5 bases from J, with 13 bases in between. Source: CD4+ or CD8+ T cells sorted from blood, taken in a trial of the OX40 agonist ivuxolimab. This chain joins TRBV6-5 and TRBJ2-2; weak D call: TRBD1 (6 bases). The receptor's source is an adult with an advanced solid tumor such as melanoma, head and neck, liver or kidney cancer. The CDR3 reads CASSLTGSTGELFF. CDR3 nucleotide sequence: TGTGCCAGCAGCCTGACAGGTTCTACCGGGGAGCTGTTTTTT.